This TCR beta chain was recorded in a study of T cell responses to AZD1222 COVID-19 vaccine. Study-level points and caveats: Reportedly, close to half of spike-specific TCRs are directed against unmutated variant regions. Only after the peak T cell response were repertoires sampled.

Repertoires were generated with immunoSEQ multiplex PCR, while TCRdb's copy carries only in-frame clones and drops some. The sample holds roughly 100,000 clones; approximately 91% are singletons and the top ten take just over 8%. As for this clone: The antigen is not known.

This CDR3 contains 15 residues. Between the trimmed V and J ends, which lost 1 base and 2 bases, there was a span of 8 bases. From germline, CDR1 is MGHRA and CDR2 YSYEKL. Second doses were pooled across both intervals (about 4 or about 12 weeks). The gene calls are TRBV4-1 and TRBJ2-2; the D gene is possibly TRBD1 (5 bases). The source material was peripheral blood, sampled 28 days after the second AZD1222 dose. The sequence was collected from an adult who received the AZD1222 COVID-19 vaccine. CDR3 nucleotides: TGCGCCAGCAGCCAAGGACAGCGAAACACCGGGGAGCTGTTTTTT. Its protein product is CASSQGQRNTGELFF.